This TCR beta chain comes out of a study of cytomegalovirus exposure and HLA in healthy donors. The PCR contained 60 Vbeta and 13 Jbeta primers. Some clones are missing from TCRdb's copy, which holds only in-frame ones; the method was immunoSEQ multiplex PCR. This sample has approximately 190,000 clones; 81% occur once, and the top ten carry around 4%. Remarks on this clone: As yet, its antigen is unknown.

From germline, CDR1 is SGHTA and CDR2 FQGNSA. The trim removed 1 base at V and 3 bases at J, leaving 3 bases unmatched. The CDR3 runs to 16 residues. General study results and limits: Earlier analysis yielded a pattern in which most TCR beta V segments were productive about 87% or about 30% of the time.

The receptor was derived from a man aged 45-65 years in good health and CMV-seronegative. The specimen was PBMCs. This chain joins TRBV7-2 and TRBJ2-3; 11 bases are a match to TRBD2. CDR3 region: CASSLDIAGGTDTQYF. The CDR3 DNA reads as TGTGCCAGCAGCTTAGACATAGCGGGGGGGACAGATACGCAGTATTTT.